This passage covers 25 T cell receptor beta chains from one sample sequenced in a study of vaccination effects on CD4 cells after COVID-19. Before sequencing, viral peptide pools were used by the ViraFEST assay to expand antigen-specific CD4+ T cells. Culture proceeded for approximately 10 days, and CD4+ T cells were then isolated. The person had a PCR-confirmed SARS-CoV-2 infection during March to December 2020. Profiling relied on immunoSEQ multiplex PCR, and the TCRdb table lists in-frame clones only, not all of them. Counted here are 20,000 to 30,000 clones, more than 70% occurring once; the ten biggest clones make up 16%. These receptors have no known antigen. The sample consisted of CD4+ T cells from PBMCs cultured with SARS-CoV-2 spike peptides, taken before COVID-19 vaccination. These receptors originate from a human donor who had a prior SARS-CoV-2 infection.

J is TRBJ2-1 and V is TRBV6-2 or TRBV6-3; D could derive from TRBD1 or TRBD2 (5 bases each). V lost 2 bases, J lost 13 bases, and 18 bases lay in between. Per germline, CDR1 MNHEY and CDR2 SVGEGT. This CDR3 has 14 amino acids. CDR3: CASSYGGFGRVQFF. CDR3 coding DNA: TGTGCCAGCAGTTACGGGGGATTCGGTCGGGTTCAGTTCTTC.

The chain links TRBV19 to TRBJ2-7; D remains unclear. The CDR3 has 13 amino acids. Between the trimmed V and J ends, which lost 4 bases and 0 bases, there was a span of 7 bases. The V gene's germline CDR1 is LNHDA and CDR2 SQIVND (reference sequence). CDR3 protein: CASSTSVSYEQYF. CDR3 nucleotides: TGTGCCAGTAGTACCTCTGTCTCCTACGAGCAGTACTTC.

The chain joins TRBV6-5 to TRBJ2-7, with D perhaps matching TRBD1 (6 bases). V was clipped by 2 bases and J by 0 bases, with 8 bases between them. CDR1 and CDR2 from the germline V gene are MNHEY and SVGAGI. CDR3 size: 14 residues. CDR3 region: CASSYVGGSYEQYF. CDR3 DNA: TGTGCCAGCAGTTACGTAGGGGGCTCCTACGAGCAGTACTTC.

The chain couples TRBV2 to TRBJ2-4; a weak D match, TRBD1 (6 bases). CDR1 and CDR2 from the germline V gene are SNHLY and FYNNEI. CDR3 size: 12 residues. V lost 6 bases to trimming and J lost 6 bases, with 9 bases between them. The CDR3 DNA is TGTGCCAGCAGGGACAGCCTAAACATTCAGTACTTC. This translates into CASRDSLNIQYF.

This chain connects TRBV19 to TRBJ2-7; D not certain. Trimming left V 7 bases short and J 0 bases short, with 13 bases between. CDR1 and CDR2 (germline): LNHDA, SQIVND (reference sequence). This CDR3 is built from 14 residues. The CDR3 DNA sequence: TGTGCCAGTAAAGGTCCAGGAAACTCCTACGAGCAGTACTTC. It codes for CASKGPGNSYEQYF.

The chain links TRBV5-4 to TRBJ1-2; D gene ambiguous. CDR1 and CDR2 (germline): SGHNT, YYREEE (reference sequence). The CDR3 has 13 residues. Trimming removed 0 bases from V and 3 bases from J, with 6 bases in between. The CDR3 reads CASSLEYYYGYTF. The CDR3 DNA sequence: TGTGCCAGCAGCTTGGAGTACTACTATGGCTACACCTTC. Full variable domain (outside the CDR3, taken from reference TRBV5-4 and TRBJ1-2): ETGVTQSPTHLIKTRGQQVTLRCSSQSGHNTVSWYQQALGQGPQFIFQYYREEENGRGNFPPRFSGLQFPNYSSELNVNALELDDSALYLCASSLEYYYGYTFGSGTRLTVV.

This clone was detected once. This rearrangement joins TRBV19 to TRBJ2-3; unclear D gene. V was pared by 7 bases and J by 7 bases, with 15 bases between. The CDR3 extends over 13 amino acids. CDR1 is LNHDA and CDR2 is SQIVND in the germline V gene (reference sequence). This CDR3 is CASTWASSNTQYF. For the CDR3, the DNA is TGTGCCAGTACGTGGGCGTCCTCAAATACGCAGTATTTT.

This clone turned up a few times. The CDR3 nucleotides are TGCAGTGCTAGTAACCAGGGTGGGAACACTGAAGCTTTCTTT. Translation gives CSASNQGGNTEAFF. The genes are TRBV20-1 and TRBJ1-1, with a possible D match to TRBD1 (5 bases). The CDR3 length is 14 residues. Trimming left V 3 bases short and J 1 base short, with 12 bases between. Germline V gives CDR1 DFQATT, CDR2 SNEGSKA (reference sequence).

This chain joins TRBV4-1 and TRBJ1-3, with D tentatively TRBD1 (6 bases). The CDR3 totals 17 residues. CDR1 is MGHRA and CDR2 is YSYEKL in the germline V gene. Trimming removed 1 base at V and 4 bases at J, with 17 bases between. The CDR3 sequence: CASSQAARGVFGNTIYF. In nucleotides, the CDR3 is TGCGCCAGCAGCCAAGCGGCCAGGGGAGTATTCGGAAACACCATATATTTT.

The V and J genes are TRBV5-1 and TRBJ1-6; D ambiguous. Germline V gene lookup returns CDR1 SGHRS and CDR2 YFSETQ. The CDR3 has 15 residues. V shed 0 bases and J shed 6 bases, with 10 bases lying between them. The CDR3 coding sequence is TGCGCCAGCAGCTTGGGGGGTTTAGGTAATTCACCCCTCCACTTT. Its protein is CASSLGGLGNSPLHF.

This chain uses TRBV5-1 with TRBJ2-5, with 8 bases that match TRBD2. The germline gives CDR1 SGHRS, CDR2 YFSETQ. The CDR3 loop spans 14 amino acids. V shed 4 bases and J 4 bases; nucleotides not matched to a gene: 6. In DNA form, the CDR3 reads TGCGCCAGCAGCCACACTAGCGGCGGAGAGACCCAGTACTTC. Protein product: CASSHTSGGETQYF.

This chain joins TRBV2 and TRBJ1-5; 9 positions match TRBD1. Unmatched junction bases numbered 8, after V lost 8 bases and J lost 6 bases. The CDR3 length is 14 residues. In germline, CDR1 is SNHLY, CDR2 FYNNEI. In DNA, the CDR3 is TGTGCCAGCGACGTACAGGGGGCGAGTCAGCCCCAGCATTTT. Its translation is CASDVQGASQPQHF.

This sequence joins TRBV11-2 and TRBJ2-5; 8 nucleotides align to TRBD2. The V gene's germline CDR1 is SGHAT and CDR2 FQNNGV. The V segment lost 2 bases and the J segment 4 bases; nucleotides outside the gene matches: 6. The CDR3 totals 15 residues. The CDR3 is CASSLPAGGGETQYF. CDR3 nucleotide sequence: TGTGCCAGCAGCTTACCCGCGGGAGGAGGAGAGACCCAGTACTTC.

This clone is judged medium-sized. V gene TRBV7-2 combines with J gene TRBJ2-1; 10 bases are shared with TRBD2. In germline, CDR1 is SGHTA, CDR2 FQGNSA. This CDR3 has 15 amino acids. With V trimmed by 5 bases and J by 3 bases, 4 bases remained unmatched. CDR3 coding DNA: TGTGCCAGCAGCCCTAGCGGGGGTTTCTACAATGAGCAGTTCTTC. Translated, it gives CASSPSGGFYNEQFF.

This chain connects TRBV18 to TRBJ2-1; 10 nucleotides agree with TRBD1. This CDR3 spans 14 amino acids. J was trimmed by 14 bases and V by 2 bases; bases with no gene match: 9. CDR1 KGHSH and CDR2 LQKENI come from the germline V gene. For the CDR3, the DNA is TGTGCCAGCTCACCAAACCCTCCCGGGACAGGGGAGTTCTTC. Translation: CASSPNPPGTGEFF.

The chain combines TRBV6-5 with TRBJ2-2, with D perhaps TRBD2 (5 bases). Germline CDR1 MNHEY, CDR2 SVGAGI. The CDR3 sequence is 13 residues long. Trimming removed 7 bases at V and 6 bases at J, with 12 bases between. This CDR3 reads CASIRDGSGELFF. Here the CDR3 DNA reads TGTGCCAGCATACGGGATGGTTCCGGGGAGCTGTTTTTT.

The gene calls are TRBV5-1 and TRBJ1-3; no clear D gene. The CDR3 length is 15 residues. Germline V gene lookup returns CDR1 SGHRS and CDR2 YFSETQ. V lost 9 bases, J lost 0 bases, and 16 bases lay in between. In nucleotides, the CDR3 is TGCGCCAACCTTTTTTATACCCGCTCTGGAAACACCATATATTTT. Amino acids: CANLFYTRSGNTIYF.

V and J are TRBV19 and TRBJ1-5; no clear D. CDR3 size: 12 residues. The V and J ends lost 2 bases and 7 bases respectively, with 6 bases between them. Germline V gene data show CDR1 as LNHDA and CDR2 as SQIVND (reference sequence). The CDR3 here is CASSIWAQPQHF. The CDR3 DNA sequence: TGTGCCAGTAGTATATGGGCACAGCCCCAGCATTTT.

This chain links TRBV19 with TRBJ2-7; a weak D match, TRBD1 (5 bases). Trimming took 3 bases from V and 3 from J, leaving 12 bases between them. The CDR3 has 14 amino acids. Germline CDR1 and CDR2: LNHDA and SQIVND (reference sequence). As DNA, the CDR3 is TGTGCCAGTAGTATCAGCCCAGGGAACTACGAGCAGTACTTC. Residues: CASSISPGNYEQYF. The whole variable domain, filled in from reference TRBV19 and TRBJ2-7, reads DGGITQSPKYLFRKEGQNVTLSCEQNLNHDAMYWYRQDPGQGLRLIYYSQIVNDFQKGDIAEGYSVSREKKESFPLTVTSAQKNPTAFYLCASSISPGNYEQYFGPGTRLTVT.

The CDR3: CASSLYRETDTQYF. The CDR3 DNA is TGTGCCAGCAGCTTATACCGTGAGACAGATACGCAGTATTTT. This chain joins TRBV7-2 and TRBJ2-3; no clear D. Germline CDR1 reads SGHTA; CDR2 reads FQGNSA. CDR3 size: 14 residues. Trimming pared 2 bases from V and 3 bases from J, leaving 9 bases between.

This chain uses TRBV4-2 with TRBJ1-4; D perhaps matches TRBD1 (5 bases). The CDR3 contains 14 residues. Germline CDR1 reads LGHNA; CDR2 reads YNFKEQ. With 4 bases removed from V and 6 bases from J, the gap between germline ends came to 12 bases. The DNA of the CDR3 is TGTGCCAGCAGCCTCCGAAGCAGGGATGAAAAACTGTTTTTT. Amino acids: CASSLRSRDEKLFF.

V usage is TRBV7-9 and J usage is TRBJ2-7; 7 bases are shared with TRBD1. Unmatched junction bases numbered 6, after V lost 5 bases and J lost 5 bases. CDR3 length: 13 amino acids. Germline V lookup: CDR1 SEHNR, CDR2 FQNEAQ (reference sequence). CDR3 amino acids: CASSPGQSNEQYF. For the CDR3, the DNA is TGTGCCAGCAGCCCGGGACAGAGCAACGAGCAGTACTTC. Combining the CDR3 with reference TRBV7-9 and TRBJ2-7 gives the whole variable domain DTGVSQNPRHKITKRGQNVTFRCDPISEHNRLYWYRQTLGQGPEFLTYFQNEAQLEKSRLLSDRFSAERPKGSFSTLEIQRTEQGDSAMYLCASSPGQSNEQYFGPGTRLTVT.

This chain connects TRBV3-1 (or the pseudogene TRBV3-2) to TRBJ2-7; D tentatively reads TRBD1 or TRBD2 (6 bases each). The CDR3 has 14 residues. The V gene lost 5 bases and the J gene lost 3 bases, with 14 bases spanning the gap. The germline V gene has CDR1 LGHDT and CDR2 YNNKEL (reference sequence). As DNA, the CDR3 is TGTGCCAGCAGCAACCTAGGAGGGGGCTACGAGCAGTACTTC. Translating it yields CASSNLGGGYEQYF.

CDR3: CASSPWDSSYEQYF. CDR3 DNA: TGTGCCAGCAGCCCGTGGGACAGTTCCTACGAGCAGTACTTC. This chain links TRBV3-1 (or the pseudogene TRBV3-2) with TRBJ2-7; 7 bases line up with TRBD1. This CDR3 has 14 residues. J gave up 1 base and V 4 bases, and 4 bases lay outside the gene matches. CDR1 LGHDT and CDR2 YNNKEL come from the germline V gene (reference sequence).

The chain employs TRBV7-8 and TRBJ1-5; the match to TRBD1 covers 8 bases. CDR3 length equals 16 residues. Germline CDR1 is SGHVS and CDR2 is FQNEAQ. V lost 2 bases and J lost 2; bases outside the gene matches: 5. CDR3 coding DNA: TGTGCCAGCAGCTTACAGGGGGCCCTTGGCAATCAGCCCCAGCATTTT. Translated, it gives CASSLQGALGNQPQHF.